A selection of T cell receptor beta chains follows, all from one sample in a study of identical twins. TCRdb analysed the 5' RACE reads with MiXCR anew, one entry per CDR3 protein. Here the sample spans 550,000 to 800,000 distinct CDR3 sequences, 7.1% being singletons. The same specimen was also included in a second study, on yellow fever vaccine responses in identical twins.

The sample consisted of PBMCs. The receptors were sampled from a woman aged 18-35 years in good health. CDR3s include the opening cysteine and the closing phenylalanine or tryptophan. The D gene is left open where the match is weak. Clone size is given for some rows only: seen once, a few or many times, or a class if the clone is expanded.

>TRBV5-1|TRBJ2-2|many|TRBD1
CASSFPPGQGSTGELFF
TGCGCCAGCAGCTTCCCCCCGGGACAGGGGAGCACCGGGGAGCTGTTTTTT
>TRBV19|TRBJ1-1|.|.
CASSGGARDTEAFF
TGTGCCAGTAGCGGGGGGGCGCGGGACACTGAAGCTTTCTTT
>TRBV27|TRBJ2-3|few|TRBD2
CASSYTAGGSTDTQYF
TGTGCCAGCAGTTATACAGCGGGGGGCAGCACAGATACGCAGTATTTT
>TRBV29-1|TRBJ2-1|few|.
CSVAGSGEQFF
TGCAGCGTTGCGGGCTCCGGTGAGCAGTTCTTC
>TRBV4-2|TRBJ2-1|.|TRBD2
CASSARTSGNSGEQFF
TGTGCCAGCAGCGCCCGGACTAGCGGGAATTCTGGTGAGCAGTTCTTC
>TRBV6-1|TRBJ2-2|many|TRBD1
CASRTGTGYTGELFF
TGTGCCAGCAGAACCGGGACAGGGTACACCGGGGAGCTGTTTTTT
>TRBV6-4|TRBJ2-2|few|TRBD1
CASSRQGIGGELFF
TGTGCCAGCAGCCGACAGGGCATTGGCGGGGAGCTGTTTTTT
>TRBV28|TRBJ2-3|many|.
CASTGGGPADTQYF
TGTGCCAGCACTGGTGGCGGACCCGCGGATACGCAGTATTTT
>TRBV5-1|TRBJ2-5|.|TRBD1
CASSDQTGGRETQYF
TGCGCCAGCAGCGATCAGACAGGGGGCAGGGAGACCCAGTACTTC
>TRBV12-3/TRBV12-4|TRBJ2-5|.|TRBD1
CASRPTGVGETQYF
TGTGCCAGCAGGCCCACAGGGGTCGGTGAGACCCAGTACTTC
>TRBV5-6|TRBJ1-6|.|.
CASSLTVTENNSPLHF
TGTGCCAGCAGCTTGACCGTGACAGAGAATAATTCACCCCTCCACTTT
>TRBV24-1|TRBJ2-7|few|.
CATSDSGDSTYEQYF
TGTGCCACCAGTGATTCGGGGGATTCTACCTACGAGCAGTACTTC
>TRBV25-1|TRBJ2-7|many|TRBD1
CASRAGTGGQEQYF
TGTGCCAGCAGGGCCGGGACAGGGGGGCAAGAGCAGTACTTC
>TRBV5-1|TRBJ1-6|many|.
CASSLRSENSPLHF
TGCGCCAGCAGCTTGCGGTCGGAGAATTCACCCCTCCACTTT
>TRBV6-5|TRBJ2-1|.|TRBD2
CAISWGQTGTSDYNEQFF
TGTGCCATCAGTTGGGGACAGACCGGGACTAGCGACTACAATGAGCAGTTCTTC
>TRBV18|TRBJ1-5|few|.
CASSPPPPPTNQPQHF
TGTGCCAGCTCACCACCTCCGCCCCCAACTAATCAGCCCCAGCATTTT
>TRBV27|TRBJ1-2|few|.
CASSLSFGVTDYGYTF
TGTGCCAGCAGTTTATCATTTGGAGTGACCGACTATGGCTACACCTTC
>TRBV20-1|TRBJ2-7|.|.
CSASILQGAYEQYF
TGCAGTGCTAGTATCCTCCAAGGGGCCTACGAGCAGTACTTC
>TRBV5-1|TRBJ1-6|many|TRBD1
CASSRDRGNSPLHF
TGCGCCAGCAGCCGGGACAGGGGTAATTCACCCCTCCACTTT
>TRBV5-6|TRBJ2-1|few|TRBD2
CASSTTSLFLDEQFF
TGTGCCAGCAGCACGACTAGCCTATTTTTGGATGAGCAGTTCTTC
>TRBV27|TRBJ1-2|few|TRBD1
CASKDRGRPANYGYTF
TGTGCCAGCAAGGACAGGGGGCGTCCTGCTAACTATGGCTACACCTTC
>TRBV6-4|TRBJ2-1|many|.
CASSDAPSGVNEQFF
TGTGCCAGCAGTGACGCCCCAAGCGGCGTTAATGAGCAGTTCTTC
>TRBV2|TRBJ2-7|many|.
CASSDDLALSYEQYF
TGTGCCAGCAGTGACGATCTCGCGCTGTCCTACGAGCAGTACTTC
>TRBV29-1|TRBJ1-5|many|.
CSVGHNSNQPQHF
TGCAGCGTGGGACATAATAGCAATCAGCCCCAGCATTTT
>TRBV2|TRBJ2-7|many|.
CASSGSGTYEQYF
TGTGCCAGCAGTGGCTCAGGGACCTACGAGCAGTACTTC
>TRBV7-9|TRBJ2-1|few|TRBD2
CASSLIAGAFNEQFF
TGTGCCAGCAGCTTAATCGCGGGAGCTTTTAATGAGCAGTTCTTC
>TRBV20-1|TRBJ2-5|few|.
CSARDLAASGETQYF
TGCAGTGCTAGAGATCTGGCAGCGTCAGGAGAGACCCAGTACTTC
>TRBV14|TRBJ2-6|few|TRBD1
CASSQRTGSGANVLTF
TGTGCCAGCAGCCAACGGACAGGGAGCGGGGCCAACGTCCTGACTTTC
>TRBV28|TRBJ2-5|few|TRBD2
CASRESGEQETQYF
TGTGCCAGCAGAGAGAGCGGGGAACAAGAGACCCAGTACTTC
>TRBV28|TRBJ1-2|.|.
CASSLFNLGARGYTF
TGTGCCAGCAGTTTATTTAATCTGGGGGCGCGGGGCTACACCTTC
>TRBV12-3/TRBV12-4|TRBJ1-6|few|.
CASSPSGPNSPLHF
TGTGCCAGCAGTCCTTCTGGCCCTAATTCACCCCTCCACTTT
>TRBV9|TRBJ2-3|many|.
CASIAGSSDTQYF
TGTGCCAGCATCGCCGGTAGTTCAGATACGCAGTATTTT
>TRBV4-1|TRBJ1-5|.|.
CASSQNFAINQPQHF
TGCGCCAGCAGCCAAAATTTTGCCATCAATCAGCCCCAGCATTTT
>TRBV4-1|TRBJ1-2|few|.
CASSQDLTGSREGYTF
TGCGCCAGCAGCCAAGATCTCACGGGATCCCGCGAAGGCTACACCTTC
>TRBV29-1|TRBJ2-6|.|.
CSVITGNSGANVLTF
TGCAGCGTTATCACAGGGAACTCTGGGGCCAACGTCCTGACTTTC
>TRBV4-1|TRBJ1-3|many|.
CASSQLQISGNTIYF
TGCGCCAGCAGCCAACTACAAATCTCTGGAAACACCATATATTTT
>TRBV5-1|TRBJ2-2|many|.
CASRPRANYGELFF
TGCGCCAGCAGACCACGGGCCAACTACGGGGAGCTGTTTTTT
>TRBV24-1|TRBJ2-3|many|.
CATSDRDTRTDTQYF
TGTGCCACCAGTGACCGGGACACTAGAACAGATACGCAGTATTTT
>TRBV12-3/TRBV12-4|TRBJ2-5|many|.
CASSPFGQETQYF
TGTGCCAGCAGTCCATTTGGTCAAGAGACCCAGTACTTC
>TRBV2|TRBJ1-5|.|.
CASSDFSGPNQPQHF
TGTGCCAGCAGTGATTTTTCAGGGCCGAATCAGCCCCAGCATTTT
>TRBV12-3/TRBV12-4|TRBJ1-1|many|.
CASQLGGSTEAFF
TGTGCCAGCCAACTTGGAGGGAGCACTGAAGCTTTCTTT
>TRBV6-5|TRBJ2-1|few|TRBD2
CASSHLGGGGQGEQFF
TGTGCCAGCAGTCATCTCGGCGGGGGGGGCCAGGGTGAGCAGTTCTTC